This is a list of T cell receptor beta chains from one sample in a study of cytomegalovirus exposure and HLA in healthy donors. Data came from immunoSEQ multiplex PCR; TCRdb stores just in-frame clones and leaves some out. The sample contains roughly 260,000 clones, 84% of which appear only once. Sequenced: PBMCs. The source of these receptors is a woman aged 40 to 49 in good health and CMV-seropositive. Both conserved end residues are part of each CDR3. A D gene is named only where the DNA matches it firmly. Rows may omit the clone size; those that give it use once, few, many or a size class.

TRBV5-1	.	TRBD2	TRBJ2-1	CASSLGSSGSNEQFF	TGCGCCAGCAGCTTAGGGTCTAGCGGATCGAATGAGCAGTTCTTC
TRBV2	once	.	TRBJ1-1	CASRGAPEAFF	TGTGCCAGCAGGGGGGCGCCTGAAGCTTTCTTT
TRBV6-1	.	.	TRBJ1-1	CASSGGNTEAFF	TGTGCCAGCAGCGGAGGAAACACTGAAGCTTTCTTT
TRBV19	.	TRBD2	TRBJ2-1	CASRPDSGLGQFF	TGTGCCAGTAGACCCGATAGCGGGCTGGGGCAGTTCTTC
TRBV28	.	TRBD1	TRBJ2-3	CASSPRGQRITDTQYF	TGTGCCAGCAGTCCTAGGGGACAGAGAATCACAGATACGCAGTATTTT
TRBV30	.	TRBD1	TRBJ1-1	CAWSRGQAIAEAFF	TGTGCCTGGAGCAGGGGACAGGCTATCGCTGAAGCTTTCTTT
TRBV18	.	.	TRBJ2-1	CASSPLYNEQFF	TGTGCCAGCTCACCCCTCTACAATGAGCAGTTCTTC
TRBV7-9	.	.	TRBJ2-1	CASSYSIRASGGNEQFF	TGTGCCAGCAGCTATTCTATCCGGGCTAGTGGGGGGAATGAGCAGTTCTTC
TRBV30	.	.	TRBJ2-3	CAWTVGGSMVADTQYF	TGTGCCTGGACCGTGGGGGGTTCAATGGTTGCAGATACGCAGTATTTT
TRBV7-9	.	.	TRBJ1-1	CASSSQVEAFF	TGTGCCAGCAGCAGCCAGGTTGAAGCTTTCTTT
TRBV30	.	.	TRBJ2-5	CAWQTSWQETQYF	TGTGCCTGGCAAACTAGCTGGCAAGAGACCCAGTACTTC
TRBV28	few	.	TRBJ2-7	CASSFGRGVYEQYF	TGTGCCAGCAGTTTTGGTCGGGGAGTCTACGAGCAGTACTTC
TRBV6-5	.	TRBD1	TRBJ1-1	CASSYPRGREDTEAFF	TGTGCCAGCAGTTACCCCAGGGGGCGAGAGGACACTGAAGCTTTCTTT
TRBV6-6	.	TRBD2	TRBJ2-5	CASSWTSGAGETQYF	TGTGCCAGCAGCTGGACTAGTGGGGCGGGTGAGACCCAGTACTTC
TRBV20-1	.	TRBD1	TRBJ2-7	CSARDRDEQYF	TGCAGTGCCCGGGACAGGGACGAGCAGTACTTC
TRBV27	.	.	TRBJ1-5	CASSSQGGLGQPQHF	TGTGCCAGCAGTTCCCAGGGAGGGTTGGGTCAGCCCCAGCATTTT
TRBV2	.	.	TRBJ2-7	CASSVQGMAYEQYF	TGTGCCAGCAGTGTTCAGGGGATGGCCTACGAGCAGTACTTC
TRBV7-2	few	.	TRBJ1-1	CASSANGQLNTEAFF	TGTGCCAGCAGCGCAAATGGACAGCTAAACACTGAAGCTTTCTTT
TRBV4-1	.	.	TRBJ1-2	CASSRETAGDGSGYTF	TGCGCCAGCAGCCGAGAAACCGCAGGGGATGGTAGCGGCTACACCTTC
TRBV30	.	.	TRBJ1-1	CAWVQGSTEAFF	TGTGCCTGGGTCCAGGGGAGCACTGAAGCTTTCTTT
TRBV11-1	.	TRBD2	TRBJ2-2	CASSLEAGGFTGELFF	TGTGCCAGCAGCTTAGAAGCGGGAGGCTTCACCGGGGAGCTGTTTTTT
TRBV5-6	.	.	TRBJ2-7	CATTGSDSEQYF	TGTGCCACCACAGGGTCCGACTCCGAGCAGTACTTC
TRBV5-1	.	.	TRBJ2-7	CASRPGPGLSRDEQYF	TGCGCCAGCAGGCCTGGGCCGGGACTTTCACGGGACGAGCAGTACTTC
TRBV30	.	TRBD1	TRBJ2-1	CACSPGQNYNEQFF	TGTGCCTGCTCCCCGGGACAGAACTACAATGAGCAGTTCTTC
TRBV30	.	.	TRBJ1-5	CAWSAGGQGDFQPQHF	TGTGCCTGGAGTGCCGGGGGGCAGGGTGACTTTCAGCCCCAGCATTTT
TRBV6-5	.	TRBD1	TRBJ1-2	CASSSDRDRRYGYTF	TGTGCCAGCAGTTCAGACAGGGATAGGCGCTATGGCTACACCTTC
TRBV7-2	.	TRBD2	TRBJ2-3	CASKLAGGDTQYF	TGTGCCAGCAAACTAGCGGGGGGAGATACGCAGTATTTT
TRBV9	.	TRBD1	TRBJ2-1	CASSVGTGGSNEQFF	TGTGCCAGCAGCGTCGGGACAGGGGGCTCCAATGAGCAGTTCTTC
TRBV27	.	TRBD2	TRBJ2-7	CASSSGGSGSYEQYF	TGTGCCAGCAGTTCCGGGGGGTCAGGCTCCTACGAGCAGTACTTC